The subject of this entry is one T cell receptor beta chain. Its antigen is unknown. Between the trimmed V and J ends, which lost 6 bases and 2 bases, there was a span of 28 bases. Germline lookup yields CDR1 KGHSH and CDR2 LQKENI. This CDR3 region has 19 residues. This record comes from a study of T cell responses to AZD1222 COVID-19 vaccine. The method was immunoSEQ multiplex PCR; TCRdb's version includes in-frame clones alone and lacks a portion of them. The sample consists of around 150,000 clones, about 93% of them appearing once. Broader study findings: There were mostly white British donors and more females than males, and clonal diversity was possibly underestimated.

This receptor was identified in an adult in good health. Here the sequenced sample was peripheral blood, taken on day 0 of AZD1222 vaccination. The chain is built from TRBV18 and TRBJ1-2; possibly TRBD1 for D (5 bases). CDR3 sequence (DNA): TGTGCCAGCTCCCCCGATAGTTCCGGTTCTGGGGGATCAAACTATGGCTACACCTTC. Its translation: CASSPDSSGSGGSNYGYTF.